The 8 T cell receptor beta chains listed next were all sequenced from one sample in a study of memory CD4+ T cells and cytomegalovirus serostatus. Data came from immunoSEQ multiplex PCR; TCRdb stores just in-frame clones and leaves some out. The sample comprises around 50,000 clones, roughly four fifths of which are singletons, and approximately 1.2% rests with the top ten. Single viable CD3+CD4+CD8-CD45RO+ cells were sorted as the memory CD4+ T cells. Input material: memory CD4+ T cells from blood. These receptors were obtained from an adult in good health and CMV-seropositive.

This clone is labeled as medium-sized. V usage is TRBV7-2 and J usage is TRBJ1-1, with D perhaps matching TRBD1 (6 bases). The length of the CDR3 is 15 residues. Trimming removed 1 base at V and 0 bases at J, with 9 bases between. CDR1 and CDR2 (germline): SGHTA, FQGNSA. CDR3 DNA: TGTGCCAGCAGCTTAGTCACAGGGATGAACACTGAAGCTTTCTTT. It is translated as CASSLVTGMNTEAFF.

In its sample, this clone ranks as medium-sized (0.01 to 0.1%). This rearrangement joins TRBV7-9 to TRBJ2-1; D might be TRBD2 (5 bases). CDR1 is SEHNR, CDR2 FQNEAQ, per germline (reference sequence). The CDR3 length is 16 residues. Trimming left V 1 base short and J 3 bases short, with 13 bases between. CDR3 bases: TGTGCCAGCAGCTTAGGACGAGAACTAGGCTACAATGAGCAGTTCTTC. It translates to CASSLGRELGYNEQFF.

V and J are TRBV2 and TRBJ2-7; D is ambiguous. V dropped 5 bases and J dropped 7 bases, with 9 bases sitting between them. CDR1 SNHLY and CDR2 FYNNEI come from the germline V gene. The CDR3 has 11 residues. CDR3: CASSPDWEQYF. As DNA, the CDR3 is TGTGCCAGCAGTCCCGACTGGGAGCAGTACTTC. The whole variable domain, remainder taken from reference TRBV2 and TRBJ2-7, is EPEVTQTPSHQVTQMGQEVILRCVPISNHLYFYWYRQILGQKVEFLVSFYNNEISEKSEIFDDQFSVERPDGSNFTLKIRSTKLEDSAMYFCASSPDWEQYFGPGTRLTVT.

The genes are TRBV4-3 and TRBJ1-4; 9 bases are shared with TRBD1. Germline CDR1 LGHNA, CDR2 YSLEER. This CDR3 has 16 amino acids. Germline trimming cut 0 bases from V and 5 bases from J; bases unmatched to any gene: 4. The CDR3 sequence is CASSQDIGQGNEKLFF. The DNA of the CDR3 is TGCGCCAGCAGCCAAGATATAGGACAGGGGAATGAAAAACTGTTTTTT.

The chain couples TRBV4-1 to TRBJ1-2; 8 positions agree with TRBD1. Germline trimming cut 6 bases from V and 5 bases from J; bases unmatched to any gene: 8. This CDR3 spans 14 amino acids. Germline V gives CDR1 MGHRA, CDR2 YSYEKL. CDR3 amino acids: CASRPTGGRYGYTF. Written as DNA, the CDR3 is TGCGCCAGCAGACCTACAGGGGGAAGGTATGGCTACACCTTC.

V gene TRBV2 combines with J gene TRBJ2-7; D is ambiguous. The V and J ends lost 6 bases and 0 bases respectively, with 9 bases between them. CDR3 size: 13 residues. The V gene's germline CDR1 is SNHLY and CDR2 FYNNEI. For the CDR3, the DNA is TGTGCCAGCAGGCGTGAGCGCTCCTACGAGCAGTACTTC. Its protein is CASRRERSYEQYF.

The CDR3 DNA reads TGTGCCAGCAGCGTAGACGAAGACGAGCAGTACTTC. Translating gives CASSVDEDEQYF. This rearrangement joins TRBV9 to TRBJ2-7; D uncertain. Germline CDR1 SGDLS, CDR2 YYNGEE. The CDR3 has 12 residues. The V gene lost 0 bases and the J gene lost 5 bases, with 6 bases spanning the gap.

The CDR3, as DNA: TGTGCCAGCAGCGTAGAAGGGTACACTGAAGCTTTCTTT. This translates into CASSVEGYTEAFF. V usage is TRBV9 and J usage is TRBJ1-1; D is ambiguous. CDR3 size: 13 residues. Trimming took 0 bases from V and 3 from J, leaving 6 bases between them. Germline CDR1 reads SGDLS; CDR2 reads YYNGEE.